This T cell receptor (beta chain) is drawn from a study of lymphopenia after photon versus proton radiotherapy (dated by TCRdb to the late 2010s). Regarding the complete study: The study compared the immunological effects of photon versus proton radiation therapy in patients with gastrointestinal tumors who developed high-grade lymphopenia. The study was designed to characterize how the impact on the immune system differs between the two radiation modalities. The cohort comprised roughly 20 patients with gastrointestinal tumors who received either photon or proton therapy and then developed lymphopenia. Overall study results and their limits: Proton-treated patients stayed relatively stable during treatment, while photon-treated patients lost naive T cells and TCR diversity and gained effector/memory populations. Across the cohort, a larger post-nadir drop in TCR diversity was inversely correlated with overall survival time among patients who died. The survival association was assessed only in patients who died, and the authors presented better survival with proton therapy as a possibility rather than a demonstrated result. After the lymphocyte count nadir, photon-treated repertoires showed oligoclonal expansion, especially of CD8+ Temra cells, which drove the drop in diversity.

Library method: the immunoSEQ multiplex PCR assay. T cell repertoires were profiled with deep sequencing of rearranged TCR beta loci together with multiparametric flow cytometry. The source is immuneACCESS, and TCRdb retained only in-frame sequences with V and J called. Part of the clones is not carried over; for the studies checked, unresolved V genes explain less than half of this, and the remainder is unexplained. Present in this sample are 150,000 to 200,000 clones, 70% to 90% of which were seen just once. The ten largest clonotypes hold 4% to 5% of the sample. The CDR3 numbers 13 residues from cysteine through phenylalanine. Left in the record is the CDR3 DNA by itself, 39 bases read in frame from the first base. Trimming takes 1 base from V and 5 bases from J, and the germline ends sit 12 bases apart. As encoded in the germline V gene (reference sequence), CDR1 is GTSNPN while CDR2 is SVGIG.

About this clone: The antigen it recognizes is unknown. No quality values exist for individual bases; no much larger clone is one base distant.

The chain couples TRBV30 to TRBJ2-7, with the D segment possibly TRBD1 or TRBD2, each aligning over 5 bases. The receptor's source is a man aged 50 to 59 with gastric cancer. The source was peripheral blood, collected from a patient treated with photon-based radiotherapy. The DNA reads TGTGCCTGGAGTGCGGGACGGGGTAACGAGCAGTACTTC. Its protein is CAWSAGRGNEQYF.